This passage covers 25 T cell receptor beta chains from one sample sequenced in a study of T cell repertoires in cytomegalovirus infection. TCRdb reprocessed the reads via MiXCR and lists one record per CDR3 protein. The repertoire holds almost 550,000 distinct CDR3 sequences, with approximately 17% as singletons. Sample: CD8+ T cells from PBMCs. These receptors were collected from a human donor in good health (CMV status not recorded). Some clones in this sample may be carry-over from other donors' samples.

In this sample, this clonotype turned up a few times. The chain carries TRBV6-6 and TRBJ2-5; 7 nucleotides line up with TRBD1. CDR1 is MNHNY and CDR2 is SVGAGI in the germline V gene (reference sequence). V gave up 4 bases and J gave up 1 base; unmatched junction bases: 6. The CDR3 has 15 residues. DNA of the CDR3: TGTGCCAGCAGTTTCGAGAGGGACAGCCAAGAGACCCAGTACTTC. Residues: CASSFERDSQETQYF.

The J gene is TRBJ2-2, the V gene TRBV25-1; the match to TRBD1 covers 9 bases. This CDR3 is 15 amino acids long. The J segment lost 2 bases and the V segment lost 7 bases, leaving 5 bases of the junction unmatched. In germline, CDR1 is MGHDK, CDR2 SYGVNS. The CDR3 DNA sequence: TGTGCCAGCAACTCGGACAGGGGAAACACCGGGGAGCTGTTTTTT. Translating gives CASNSDRGNTGELFF.

This rearrangement joins TRBV19 to TRBJ1-1, with 7 bases lining up with TRBD1. This CDR3 spans 14 amino acids. Germline CDR1 LNHDA, CDR2 SQIVND (reference sequence). V lost 1 base, J lost 2 bases, and 1 base stayed unmatched. Here the CDR3 reads CASSIAGGNTEAFF. Here the CDR3 DNA reads TGTGCCAGTAGTATAGCAGGGGGAAACACTGAAGCTTTCTTT.

The V and J genes are TRBV27 and TRBJ1-4, with TRBD1 identical over 7 bases. V gave up 2 bases and J gave up 4 bases; unmatched junction bases: 7. The germline CDR1 and CDR2 sequences are MNHEY and SMNVEV (reference sequence). CDR3 size: 16 residues. The CDR3 DNA reads TGTGCCAGCAGTTTACTCTGGACAGGTCATAATGAAAAACTGTTTTTT. Translating gives CASSLLWTGHNEKLFF. Full variable domain (outside the CDR3, taken from reference TRBV27 and TRBJ1-4): EAQVTQNPRYLITVTGKKLTVTCSQNMNHEYMSWYRQDPGLGLRQIYYSMNVEVTDKGDVPEGYKVSRKEKRNFPLILESPSPNQTSLYFCASSLLWTGHNEKLFFGSGTQLSVL.

V gene TRBV27 combines with J gene TRBJ1-2; D uncertain. Deletions cut 5 bases from V and 6 bases from J, with 19 bases between. The CDR3 is made up of 15 amino acids. Per germline, CDR1 MNHEY and CDR2 SMNVEV (reference sequence). The CDR3 bases are TGTGCCAGCAGTCCCCTGCCCCCGGACTCCCATGGCTACACCTTC. It specifies CASSPLPPDSHGYTF.

This clonotype showed up many times. This chain connects TRBV12-3 or TRBV12-4 to TRBJ2-5; TRBD1 might be the D (6 bases). Trimming removed 7 bases from V and 1 base from J, with 13 bases in between. The CDR3 spans 14 residues. CDR3 protein: CASMGARVQETQYF. CDR3 nucleotides: TGTGCCAGCATGGGGGCGCGGGTCCAAGAGACCCAGTACTTC.

This clonotype was observed many times. V is TRBV27 and J is TRBJ1-2, with D possibly matching TRBD1 (6 bases). The CDR3 has 12 residues. V lost 6 bases and J lost 7, with 12 bases in between. Germline values: CDR1 MNHEY, CDR2 SMNVEV (reference sequence). Here the CDR3 reads CASRKQGGGYTF. In nucleotides, the CDR3 is TGTGCCAGCAGGAAACAGGGAGGTGGCTACACCTTC.

J is TRBJ2-7 and V is TRBV9; unclear D gene. The CDR3 runs 13 residues. From germline, CDR1 is SGDLS and CDR2 YYNGEE. The V end was cut by 3 bases, the J end by 8 bases, with 15 bases between. In nucleotides, the CDR3 is TGTGCCAGCAGCGCAACGGGCGCAGGCCAGCAGTACTTC. Residues: CASSATGAGQQYF.

This clonotype has a count of ten or more. The rearrangement uses TRBV6-5 and TRBJ2-1; D may be TRBD2 (7 bases). Germline V gives CDR1 MNHEY, CDR2 SVGAGI. The CDR3 consists of 16 residues. Trimming removed 0 bases from V and 6 bases from J, with 15 bases in between. As DNA, the CDR3 is TGTGCCAGCAGTTACTCTGGCGGGGGCGAGGGCAATGAGCAGTTCTTC. Translating it yields CASSYSGGGEGNEQFF.

This clonotype was observed at least ten times. The gene calls are TRBV12-3 or TRBV12-4 and TRBJ1-6; D unclear. Trimming removed 5 bases at V and 14 bases at J, with 22 bases between. The CDR3 sequence is 15 residues long. The CDR3 sequence is CASSLIPEIYSTLHF. CDR3 sequence (DNA): TGTGCCAGCAGTCTTATTCCAGAAATATATTCGACCCTCCACTTT.

In this sample, this clonotype turned up many times. This sequence joins TRBV12-3 or TRBV12-4 and TRBJ2-1; 8 bases match TRBD2. The CDR3 is made up of 15 amino acids. Unmatched junction bases numbered 9, after V lost 4 bases and J lost 7 bases. CDR3 loop: CASSYSGGAWNEQFF. Here the CDR3 DNA reads TGTGCCAGCAGTTATTCCGGGGGGGCCTGGAATGAGCAGTTCTTC.

This clonotype was seen at least ten times. The chain carries TRBV12-5 and TRBJ2-2; 12 positions agree with TRBD2. Losses at the gene ends were 5 bases for V and 4 bases for J; bases not matched to a gene: 5. Germline V CDR1 and CDR2: LGHNT, FRNRAP. This CDR3 comprises 16 residues. CDR3 residues: CASGKWTSGATGELFF. The CDR3 coding sequence is TGTGCTAGTGGTAAATGGACTAGCGGGGCCACCGGGGAGCTGTTTTTT.

The chain recombines TRBV3-1 with TRBJ2-7; unclear D gene. Germline V lookup: CDR1 LGHDT, CDR2 YNNKEL (reference sequence). Trimming cost V 0 bases and J 1 base, with 7 bases left between them. The CDR3 has 14 residues. The CDR3 DNA reads TGTGCCAGCAGCCAAGAGCCGGTATCCTACGAGCAGTACTTC. Protein product: CASSQEPVSYEQYF.

Regarding this clonotype: The final CDR3 position lacks the conserved phenylalanine or tryptophan, pointing to a likely read error. This sequence joins TRBV5-6 and TRBJ1-3; tentative D call: TRBD1 (6 bases). The germline CDR1 and CDR2 sequences are SGHDT and YYEEEE. V lost 4 bases and J lost 1, with 9 bases in between. The CDR3 loop spans 14 amino acids. The CDR3 DNA reads TGTGCCAGCAGCCAACAGGGATCTGGAAACACCATATATTAT. Protein product: CASSQQGSGNTIYY.

This clonotype was picked up many times. The rearrangement links TRBV28 to TRBJ1-2; D is uncertain. V lost 5 bases and J 2 bases, leaving 18 bases between the germline ends. The length of the CDR3 is 16 residues. Germline-derived CDR1 and CDR2 are MDHEN and SYDVKM. CDR3 sequence reads: CASSDYRGRENYGYTF. In DNA form, the CDR3 reads TGTGCCAGCAGTGACTACCGTGGAAGGGAGAACTATGGCTACACCTTC.

This clonotype has at least ten counts. V gene TRBV14 combines with J gene TRBJ2-7; 7 nucleotides match TRBD2. CDR3 length: 14 residues. CDR1 and CDR2 (germline): SGHDN, FVKESK. Trimming took 2 bases from V and 2 from J; bases not matched to a gene: 3. The CDR3 loop is CASSQLAEAYEQYF. CDR3 coding DNA: TGTGCCAGCAGCCAACTAGCGGAGGCCTACGAGCAGTACTTC. Filled out from reference TRBV14 and TRBJ2-7, the complete variable domain reads EAGVTQFPSHSVIEKGQTVTLRCDPISGHDNLYWYRRVMGKEIKFLLHFVKESKQDESGMPNNRFLAERTGGTYSTLKVQPAELEDSGVYFCASSQLAEAYEQYFGPGTRLTVT.

This clonotype turned up a few times. The rearrangement joins TRBV5-1 to TRBJ2-1, with 14 nucleotides matching TRBD2. Germline CDR1 is SGHRS and CDR2 is YFSETQ. The CDR3 runs 19 residues. V gave up 0 bases and J gave up 5 bases; unmatched junction bases: 10. Here the CDR3 DNA reads TGCGCCAGCAGCTTGGAGGGCAGACCGGGACTAGCGGGGGACAATGAGCAGTTCTTC. Protein sequence: CASSLEGRPGLAGDNEQFF.

In this sample, this clonotype turned up many times. The chain is built from TRBV7-2 and TRBJ1-1; no definite D call. Germline V gene lookup returns CDR1 SGHTA and CDR2 FQGNSA. With 1 base removed from V and 1 base from J, the gap between germline ends came to 13 bases. CDR3 size: 16 residues. CDR3 sequence reads: CASSLGHQRSNTEAFF. The CDR3 nucleotides read TGTGCCAGCAGCTTAGGCCACCAGAGATCGAACACTGAAGCTTTCTTT.

This clonotype occurred many times. V usage is TRBV7-8 and J usage is TRBJ2-7; D is tentatively TRBD1 or TRBD2 (5 bases each). Germline CDR1 and CDR2: SGHVS and FQNEAQ. V was clipped by 0 bases and J by 5 bases, with 14 bases between them. This CDR3 has 15 residues. The CDR3 loop reads CASSLAGASRDEQYF. The CDR3, as DNA: TGTGCCAGCAGCTTAGCGGGAGCCTCCAGGGACGAGCAGTACTTC.

The rearrangement joins TRBV19 to TRBJ2-7; the D call may be TRBD1 or TRBD2 (5 bases each). V was pared by 6 bases and J by 2 bases, with 17 bases between. The CDR3 has 15 amino acids. The germline V gene has CDR1 LNHDA and CDR2 SQIVND (reference sequence). CDR3 in DNA: TGTGCCAGTAGCGGAGGTGACAGTCTTGCCTACGAGCAGTACTTC. Translation gives CASSGGDSLAYEQYF.

This clonotype was recorded at least ten times. This sequence joins TRBV7-8 and TRBJ2-5, with D unclear. CDR3 size: 15 residues. Germline CDR1 reads SGHVS; CDR2 reads FQNEAQ. Trimming shortened V by 6 bases and J by 1 base, and 15 bases separated the two germline ends. The CDR3 region is CASRRRDAVQETQYF. For the CDR3, the DNA is TGTGCCAGCAGAAGACGAGATGCGGTCCAAGAGACCCAGTACTTC.

Concerning this clonotype itself: The conserved closing phenylalanine or tryptophan is absent in this CDR3, likely reflecting a read error. Because the CDR3's place on the DNA is in doubt, the DNA is left out and the CDR3 is given as listed by TCRdb. The rearrangement links TRBV11-2 to TRBJ2-2. The CDR3 comprises 11 residues, both ends counted. Germline lookup yields CDR1 SGHAT and CDR2 FQNNGV. This CDR3 reads CASSPQNELCL.

This clonotype was observed at least ten times. This chain links TRBV11-2 with TRBJ1-1, with 9 bases matching TRBD1. Germline lookup yields CDR1 SGHAT and CDR2 FQNNGV. After removal of 4 bases from V and 6 bases from J, the junction contained 9 bases not matched to a gene. The CDR3 loop spans 15 amino acids. The CDR3 nucleotides read TGTGCCAGCAGCTCCGGGACAGGGCTGATCGCTGAAGCTTTCTTT. Its protein product is CASSSGTGLIAEAFF. Full variable domain (remainder filled in from reference TRBV11-2 and TRBJ1-1): EAGVAQSPRYKIIEKRQSVAFWCNPISGHATLYWYQQILGQGPKLLIQFQNNGVVDDSQLPKDRFSAERLKGVDSTLKIQPAKLEDSAVYLCASSSGTGLIAEAFFGQGTRLTVV.

This clonotype was recorded at least ten times. The chain couples TRBV7-6 to TRBJ2-1; 9 bases agree with TRBD1. Germline trimming cut 4 bases from V and 2 bases from J; bases unmatched to any gene: 3. This CDR3 spans 15 amino acids. CDR1 is SGHVS, CDR2 FNYEAQ, per germline. CDR3 in amino acids: CASSSGQGPYNEQFF. CDR3 nucleotide sequence: TGTGCCAGCAGCTCCGGACAGGGGCCCTACAATGAGCAGTTCTTC.

The chain carries TRBV9 and TRBJ1-1; D is undetermined. V gave up 4 bases and J gave up 4 bases, with 11 bases separating them. Germline loops: CDR1 SGDLS, CDR2 YYNGEE. The length of the CDR3 is 13 residues. CDR3 region: CASSRGISTEAFF. In DNA form, the CDR3 reads TGTGCCAGCAGCAGAGGGATTTCCACTGAAGCTTTCTTT.